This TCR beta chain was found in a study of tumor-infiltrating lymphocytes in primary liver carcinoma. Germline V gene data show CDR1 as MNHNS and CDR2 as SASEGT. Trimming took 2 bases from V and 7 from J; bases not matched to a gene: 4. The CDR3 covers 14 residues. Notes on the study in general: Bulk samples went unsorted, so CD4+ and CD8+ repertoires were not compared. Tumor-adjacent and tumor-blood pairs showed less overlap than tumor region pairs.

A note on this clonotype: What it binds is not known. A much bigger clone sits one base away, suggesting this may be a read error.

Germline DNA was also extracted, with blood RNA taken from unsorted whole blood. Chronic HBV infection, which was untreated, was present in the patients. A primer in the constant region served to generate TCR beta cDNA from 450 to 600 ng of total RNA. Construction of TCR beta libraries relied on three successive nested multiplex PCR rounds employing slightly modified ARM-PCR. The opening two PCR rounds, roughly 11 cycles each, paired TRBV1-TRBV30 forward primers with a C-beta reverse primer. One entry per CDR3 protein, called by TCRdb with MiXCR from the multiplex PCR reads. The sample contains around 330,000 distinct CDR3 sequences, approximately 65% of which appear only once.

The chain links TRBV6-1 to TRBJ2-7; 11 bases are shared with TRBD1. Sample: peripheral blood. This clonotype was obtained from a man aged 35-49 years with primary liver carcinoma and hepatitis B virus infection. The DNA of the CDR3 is TGTGCCAGCAGTGAACAGGACAGGGGGCGAGAGCAGTACTTC. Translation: CASSEQDRGREQYF.